This T cell receptor (beta chain) comes out of a study of cytomegalovirus exposure and HLA in healthy donors. Findings and limits, study-wide: A later examination showed that TCR association rates differed by HLA locus, with DRB1 most and HLA-C fewest. As a later analysis showed, a missense DCLRE1C variant was linked to trimming of TCR beta V- and J-genes. HLA alleles showed associations with some 15,000 TCR beta sequences in a later analysis, at a 0.05 false discovery rate.

Of note for this clone: Its target is not known. This specimen includes other DNA sequences encoding the same CDR3.

Vbeta (60) and Jbeta (13) primers were used in the PCR. Original analysis: Per a later analysis, the number of unique TCR beta chains was about 80 million, of which 10 million to 11 million were shared. This table comes from immunoSEQ multiplex PCR, and its TCRdb copy is limited to in-frame clones, with some not included. The V and J calls and clone size were taken over from that table, and D and trimming were inferred from the DNA. The sample records 80,000 or so clones, over 60% being singletons. Germline V gene lookup returns CDR1 SGHRS and CDR2 YFSETQ. Germline trimming cut 2 bases from V and 0 bases from J; bases unmatched to any gene: 1. The CDR3 is made up of 14 amino acids.

This rearrangement joins TRBV5-1 to TRBJ1-1; 7 nucleotides line up with TRBD1. This clonotype originated in a male donor in good health and CMV-seropositive. Source material: PBMCs. The CDR3 region has the DNA TGCGCCAGCAGCTTAGGGACAGTGAACACTGAAGCTTTCTTT. Amino acids: CASSLGTVNTEAFF.